The TCR beta chain described here comes from a study of T-cell reconstitution after alpha-beta-depleted transplantation in children. Study observations and caveats: Alpha-beta T cells present about two months after transplant were reported to originate from several hundred expanded graft clones.

Turning to this clonotype: Its antigen is unknown.

Unique molecular identifiers were built into the TCRbeta library. From the PCR reads, TCRdb called clonotypes with MiXCR, one entry per CDR3 protein. Of 500,000 or so distinct CDR3 sequences in the sample, roughly 10% are singletons; the top ten hold roughly 15%. This clonotype was obtained from a female patient aged 2 to 10 who had a stem cell transplant for aplastic anemia, so the T cells may come from the graft donor. Specimen: PBMCs, mostly from graft donor cells, collected 180 days after TCRalphabeta/CD19-depleted stem cell transplant.

In DNA form, the CDR3 reads TGCGCCAGCCGGGGCACAGATACGCAGTATTTT. Translation gives CASRGTDTQYF. The chain joins TRBV5-1 to TRBJ2-3, with D hard to call. The V gene's germline CDR1 is SGHRS and CDR2 YFSETQ. This CDR3 has 11 residues. V shed 7 bases and J shed 1 base, with 4 bases lying between them. The full variable domain, completed using reference TRBV5-1 and TRBJ2-3, is KAGVTQTPRYLIKTRGQQVTLSCSPISGHRSVSWYQQTPGQGLQFLFEYFSETQRNKGNFPGRFSGRQFSNSRSEMNVSTLELGDSALYLCASRGTDTQYFGPGTRLTVL.